The T cell receptor beta chain under discussion was sequenced for a study of blood T cell repertoires in COVID-19. CDR1 is SGDLS, CDR2 YYNGEE, per germline. V trimming: 6 bases; J trimming: 2 bases; junction bases outside the gene matches: 8. This CDR3 has 15 residues. Under the authors' procedure: Scientists estimated how many nucleated cells there were by amplifying reference gene primers. Only in-frame clones appear in the TCRdb table, and some are missing; sequencing was by immunoSEQ multiplex PCR. V and J calls and clone size follow that table, whereas D and trimming were derived from the DNA. The table lists some 150,000 clones, approximately 88% of them singletons, with approximately 5% in the top ten.

The J gene is TRBJ2-7, the V gene TRBV9; 10 bases line up with TRBD1. This receptor was obtained from a human donor in a cohort sampled during active COVID-19. Input material: peripheral blood. This CDR3 is CASNSTGTGAYEQYF. The DNA for the CDR3 is TGTGCCAGCAACTCGACTGGGACAGGGGCCTACGAGCAGTACTTC. The variable domain in full, completed from reference TRBV9 and TRBJ2-7, reads DSGVTQTPKHLITATGQRVTLRCSPRSGDLSVYWYQQSLDQGLQFLIQYYNGEERAKGNILERFSAQQFPDLHSELNLSSLELGDSALYFCASNSTGTGAYEQYFGPGTRLTVT.